This T cell receptor beta chain was sequenced for a study of blood T cell repertoires in COVID-19. Background on the study: Some COVID-19 samples were acute and others convalescent; all came from the United States, Italy and Spain. PBMCs, B-cell-depleted T cells, or T cells were the source of the cDNA or gDNA that made up the material.

Study processing details: Scientists estimated how many nucleated cells there were by amplifying reference gene primers. Data came from immunoSEQ multiplex PCR; TCRdb stores just in-frame clones and leaves some out. V, J and clone size are those of that table, while D and trimming were read from the DNA. In the table there are approximately 220,000 clones, roughly 82% of which are singletons. The source of this sequence is a woman in her seventies with acute or convalescent COVID-19. The sample comprised peripheral blood.

CDR3 in amino acids: CASSPGLNQPQHF. CDR3 DNA: TGTGCCAGCAGCCCGGGACTAAATCAGCCCCAGCATTTT. V gene TRBV5-4 combines with J gene TRBJ1-5, with a weak D call TRBD1 (5 bases). This CDR3 region has 13 residues. Germline V CDR1 and CDR2: SGHNT, YYREEE (reference sequence). Trimming removed 4 bases at V and 4 bases at J, with 9 bases between.